The rows below give T cell receptor beta chains drawn from one sample of a study of blood T cell repertoires in COVID-19. Produced via immunoSEQ multiplex PCR; TCRdb's table is partial and in-frame only. The sample records some 120,000 clones, more than 90% being singletons. The specimen sequenced was peripheral blood. All receptors come from a man in his fifties with active COVID-19. Both conserved end residues are part of each CDR3. A D gene is named only where the DNA matches it firmly.

V gene: TRBV2; D gene: -; CDR3 protein: CASLRERDEQFF
V gene: TRBV24-1; D gene: TRBD2; CDR3 protein: CATSGLAGNTGELFF
V gene: TRBV4-1; D gene: TRBD1; CDR3 protein: CASSRGQGAIYEQYF
V gene: TRBV11-2; D gene: -; CDR3 protein: CASSLPGRDYTF
V gene: TRBV11-2; D gene: TRBD1; CDR3 protein: CASSPWTGEEQYF
V gene: TRBV3-1/TRBV3-2; D gene: -; CDR3 protein: CASSRGTRGTNTEAFF
V gene: TRBV6-1; D gene: -; CDR3 protein: CASSKVPQSLMNTEAFF
V gene: TRBV5-1; D gene: TRBD2; CDR3 protein: CASSLTASGRETQYF
V gene: TRBV5-4; D gene: TRBD2; CDR3 protein: CASSLVGSGGQETQYF
V gene: TRBV27; D gene: -; CDR3 protein: CASRPLLATGELFF
V gene: TRBV10-1; D gene: TRBD1; CDR3 protein: CASSAGTGYNEQFF
V gene: TRBV5-4; D gene: TRBD1; CDR3 protein: CASSSGTGRLYEQYF
V gene: TRBV7-9; D gene: TRBD2; CDR3 protein: CASSLVTSGTDTQYF
V gene: TRBV4-2; D gene: -; CDR3 protein: CASSQGLTGNTEAFF
V gene: TRBV11-2; D gene: -; CDR3 protein: CASSLLRGTDTQYF
V gene: TRBV6-5; D gene: TRBD1; CDR3 protein: CASSIRTGANYGYTF
V gene: TRBV12-3/TRBV12-4; D gene: -; CDR3 protein: CASSLTKTQYF
V gene: TRBV7-9; D gene: -; CDR3 protein: CASSFLAGELFF
V gene: TRBV25-1; D gene: TRBD2; CDR3 protein: CASSRAGASYNEQFF
V gene: TRBV5-8; D gene: TRBD1; CDR3 protein: CASSQVQGASPLHF
V gene: TRBV7-9; D gene: TRBD2; CDR3 protein: CASSLPGLAGTLQFF
V gene: TRBV7-9; D gene: TRBD1; CDR3 protein: CASSLGNRGYGEAFF